This entry concerns a single TCR beta chain. The sample originates from a study of blood T cell repertoires in COVID-19. Study at large: Samples taken during acute and convalescent COVID-19 were collected in the United States, Italy and Spain. PBMCs, B-cell-depleted T cells, or T cells were the source of the cDNA or gDNA that made up the material.

The authors' processing: Reference gene primer amplification in the assay estimated nucleated cell counts. The repertoire was sequenced with immunoSEQ multiplex PCR; TCRdb's copy has only in-frame clones and lacks some. D and trimming were read from the DNA, whereas the V and J calls and clone size are those reported in that table. The sample has 65,000 to 100,000 clones; 70% to 90% are singletons. The germline V gene encodes CDR1 MNHNY and CDR2 SVGAGI (reference sequence). This CDR3 region has 15 residues. V shed 0 bases and J shed 3 bases, with 9 bases lying between them. Input material: peripheral blood. This sequence was found in a woman at least 80 years old with acute or convalescent COVID-19. The chain uses TRBV6-6 and TRBJ1-5; no clear D gene. As DNA, the CDR3 is TGTGCCAGCAGTTACTCGCCAGATTTCAATCAGCCCCAGCATTTT. It is translated as CASSYSPDFNQPQHF.